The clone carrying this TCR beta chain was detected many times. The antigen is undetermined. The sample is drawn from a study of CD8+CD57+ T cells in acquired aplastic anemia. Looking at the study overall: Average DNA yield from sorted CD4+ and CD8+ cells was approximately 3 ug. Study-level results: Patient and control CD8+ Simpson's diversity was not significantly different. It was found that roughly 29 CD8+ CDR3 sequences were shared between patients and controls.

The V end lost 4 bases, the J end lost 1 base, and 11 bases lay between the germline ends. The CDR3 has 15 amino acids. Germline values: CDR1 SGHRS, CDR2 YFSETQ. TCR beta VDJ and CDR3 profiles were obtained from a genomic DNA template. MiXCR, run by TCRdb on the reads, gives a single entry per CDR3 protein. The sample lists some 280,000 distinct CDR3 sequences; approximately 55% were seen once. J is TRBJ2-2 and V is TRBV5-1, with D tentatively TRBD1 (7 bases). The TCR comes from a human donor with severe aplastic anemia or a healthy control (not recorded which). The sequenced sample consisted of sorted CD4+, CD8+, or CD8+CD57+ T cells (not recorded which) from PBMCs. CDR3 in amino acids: CASSGGTVNTGELFF. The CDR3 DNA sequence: TGCGCCAGCAGCGGGGGGACAGTGAACACCGGGGAGCTGTTTTTT.